The 27 T cell receptor beta chains below come from one sample, sequenced in a study of blood T cell repertoires in COVID-19. Using immunoSEQ multiplex PCR, the repertoire was profiled, and TCRdb retains in-frame clones only, with some absent. In the table there are about 220,000 clones, roughly 79% of which are singletons. Material for sequencing was PBMCs or T cells enriched from blood (not recorded which). The receptor source for this set is a man aged 40-50 years who had recovered from COVID-19.

The chain has TRBV7-3 and TRBJ2-2; TRBD1 agrees at 9 bases. This CDR3 spans 15 amino acids. The germline V gene encodes CDR1 SGHTA and CDR2 FQGTGA. The trim removed 5 bases at V and 5 bases at J, leaving 6 bases unmatched. CDR3 amino acids: CASSNTGGGTGELFF. CDR3 nucleotide sequence: TGTGCCAGCAGCAACACAGGGGGCGGGACCGGGGAGCTGTTTTTT. The full variable domain, with the rest looked up from reference TRBV7-3 and TRBJ2-2, is GAGVSQTPSNKVTEKGKYVELRCDPISGHTALYWYRQSLGQGPEFLIYFQGTGAADDSGLPNDRFFAVRPEGSVSTLKIQRTERGDSAVYLCASSNTGGGTGELFFGEGSRLTVL.

The CDR3 nucleotides are TGTGCCAGCAGTTTAATTGGACTAACGCAAGAGACCCAGTACTTC. It codes for CASSLIGLTQETQYF. The chain carries TRBV27 and TRBJ2-5, with D tentatively TRBD2 (6 bases). The CDR3 contains 15 residues. The germline V gene has CDR1 MNHEY and CDR2 SMNVEV (reference sequence). V lost 2 bases and J lost 2, with 12 bases in between.

The V call is TRBV5-1, the J call TRBJ2-1, with 9 bases aligning to TRBD2. V was clipped by 4 bases and J by 3 bases; unmatched bases: 2. CDR1 and CDR2 from the germline V gene are SGHRS and YFSETQ. This CDR3 has 14 amino acids. The CDR3 coding sequence is TGCGCCAGCAGCGCGGGGGGGATCTACAATGAGCAGTTCTTC. It yields the protein CASSAGGIYNEQFF.

The chain is built from TRBV9 and TRBJ2-1, with D possibly matching TRBD2 (5 bases). This CDR3 is 15 amino acids long. Germline assignment: CDR1 SGDLS and CDR2 YYNGEE. V lost 0 bases and J 7 bases, leaving 14 bases between the germline ends. Written as DNA, the CDR3 is TGTGCCAGCAGCGTAGCCCCTAAGAGAGGGAATGAGCAGTTCTTC. This encodes CASSVAPKRGNEQFF.

This clone was seen a single time. This rearrangement joins TRBV5-1 to TRBJ2-3; 7 bases are shared with TRBD2. Germline V gives CDR1 SGHRS, CDR2 YFSETQ. With 3 bases clipped from V and 2 bases from J, the junction kept 9 bases outside the gene matches. The CDR3 totals 16 residues. The CDR3 nucleotides read TGCGCCAGCAGCTCTGGACTAGGAAGTGCCACAGATACGCAGTATTTT. This sequence encodes CASSSGLGSATDTQYF. Combining the CDR3 with reference TRBV5-1 and TRBJ2-3 gives the whole variable domain KAGVTQTPRYLIKTRGQQVTLSCSPISGHRSVSWYQQTPGQGLQFLFEYFSETQRNKGNFPGRFSGRQFSNSRSEMNVSTLELGDSALYLCASSSGLGSATDTQYFGPGTRLTVL.

The chain carries TRBV6-2 or TRBV6-3 and TRBJ2-1, with 9 bases aligning to TRBD1. Germline CDR1 and CDR2: MNHEY and SVGEGT. With 4 bases clipped from V and 6 bases from J, the junction kept 10 bases outside the gene matches. The CDR3 has 16 amino acids. The CDR3 here is CASSSVNRGRSNEQFF. DNA of the CDR3: TGTGCCAGCAGTTCCGTAAACAGGGGGCGATCCAATGAGCAGTTCTTC.

The chain links TRBV5-4 to TRBJ1-1; maybe TRBD1 (5 bases). The CDR3 runs to 15 residues. The V end lost 0 bases, the J end lost 5 bases, and 14 bases lay between the germline ends. The germline gives CDR1 SGHNT, CDR2 YYREEE (reference sequence). CDR3 in amino acids: CASSLAPGMSTEAFF. CDR3 DNA: TGTGCCAGCAGCTTGGCTCCAGGGATGAGTACTGAAGCTTTCTTT.

The V gene is TRBV5-1, the J gene TRBJ1-1, with D possibly being TRBD1 (5 bases). V lost 0 bases, J lost 1 base, and 10 bases lay in between. The CDR3 loop spans 15 amino acids. Germline assignment: CDR1 SGHRS and CDR2 YFSETQ. CDR3 in amino acids: CASSLEGHPNTEAFF. In DNA, the CDR3 is TGCGCCAGCAGCTTGGAAGGACACCCGAACACTGAAGCTTTCTTT.

This clone was detected only once. V gene TRBV7-9 combines with J gene TRBJ2-5; D is perhaps TRBD2 (6 bases). The CDR3 has 14 residues. Germline assignment: CDR1 SEHNR and CDR2 FQNEAQ (reference sequence). Trimming pared 4 bases from V and 2 bases from J, leaving 11 bases between. In nucleotides, the CDR3 is TGTGCCAGCAGCTGGGAGGCTACACAAGAGACCCAGTACTTC. This encodes CASSWEATQETQYF.

Note on this clone: The same CDR3 arises from other DNA sequences in this sample as well. The CDR3 region is CASSSAYEQYF. The CDR3, as DNA: TGCGCCAGCAGCTCTGCCTACGAGCAGTACTTC. This sequence joins TRBV5-1 and TRBJ2-7; D gene uncertain. V lost 3 bases, J lost 2 bases, and 3 bases lay in between. CDR3 length equals 11 residues. Germline CDR1 is SGHRS and CDR2 is YFSETQ.

The rearrangement joins TRBV11-2 to TRBJ2-7; 7 positions match TRBD2. The V gene end was trimmed by 5 bases and the J gene end by 2 bases; junction bases not matched to a gene: 12. The CDR3 runs 16 residues. Per germline, CDR1 SGHAT and CDR2 FQNNGV. As DNA, the CDR3 is TGTGCCAGCAGCGCTCTCCGGGGGGAAGAGGCCTACGAGCAGTACTTC. Its protein is CASSALRGEEAYEQYF.

This clone was observed a single time. The V gene is TRBV11-2, the J gene TRBJ2-1, with TRBD2 identical over 7 bases. This CDR3 comprises 16 residues. The J segment lost 0 bases and the V segment lost 1 base, leaving 3 bases of the junction unmatched. Germline CDR1 and CDR2: SGHAT and FQNNGV. CDR3 in amino acids: CASSLASGSSYNEQFF. The CDR3 coding sequence is TGTGCCAGCAGCTTAGCTAGCGGCAGCTCCTACAATGAGCAGTTCTTC.

V usage is TRBV5-1 and J usage is TRBJ2-2, with TRBD2 as a possible D gene (5 bases). Trimming removed 4 bases from V and 1 base from J, with 8 bases in between. Germline lookup yields CDR1 SGHRS and CDR2 YFSETQ. The CDR3 extends over 14 amino acids. CDR3: CASSASGNTGELFF. CDR3 DNA sequence: TGCGCCAGCAGCGCCAGCGGGAACACCGGGGAGCTGTTTTTT.

This clone was counted a few times. The CDR3 DNA follows: TGTGCCAGCAGCTTAGCGGCGGGACCGACAGATACGCAGTATTTT. This encodes CASSLAAGPTDTQYF. The chain links TRBV7-6 to TRBJ2-3; tentative D call: TRBD2 (6 bases). Germline assignment: CDR1 SGHVS and CDR2 FNYEAQ. V shed 0 bases and J shed 3 bases, with 10 bases lying between them. The CDR3 extends over 15 amino acids.

This clone was recorded only once. The chain recombines TRBV5-1 with TRBJ2-3; unclear D gene. The germline V gene has CDR1 SGHRS and CDR2 YFSETQ. V was shortened by 4 bases and J by 2 bases, with 8 bases between the two germline ends. The CDR3 contains 13 residues. The CDR3, as DNA: TGCGCCAGCAGCACCCACTCCACAGATACGCAGTATTTT. It encodes CASSTHSTDTQYF.

The gene calls are TRBV3-1 (or the pseudogene TRBV3-2) and TRBJ2-1; 7 bases map to TRBD2. J was trimmed by 5 bases and V by 5 bases; bases with no gene match: 12. Looked up from germline, CDR1 is LGHDT and CDR2 is YNNKEL (reference sequence). The CDR3 runs 16 residues. As DNA, the CDR3 is TGTGCCAGCAGCGAAGCACCGGGACTACCGCACAATGAGCAGTTCTTC. Translation: CASSEAPGLPHNEQFF.

V is TRBV7-2 and J is TRBJ1-1; 8 bases map to TRBD1. Looked up from germline, CDR1 is SGHTA and CDR2 is FQGNSA. V was clipped by 2 bases and J by 5 bases; unmatched bases: 10. The CDR3 consists of 16 residues. In DNA, the CDR3 is TGTGCCAGCAGCTTACTTAGTACAGGGGGATTGACTGAAGCTTTCTTT. Translated: CASSLLSTGGLTEAFF.

On this clone: Other nucleotide sequences in the sample specify the same CDR3. V is TRBV9 and J is TRBJ2-3; 7 positions agree with TRBD2. V shed 0 bases, J shed 2 bases, and the junction held 3 bases outside the gene matches. Germline lookup yields CDR1 SGDLS and CDR2 YYNGEE. The CDR3 length is 15 residues. This CDR3 is CASSVVAGDTDTQYF. The DNA for the CDR3 is TGTGCCAGCAGCGTAGTGGCGGGGGACACAGATACGCAGTATTTT.

This sequence joins TRBV4-2 and TRBJ2-1; 13 nucleotides align to TRBD2. This CDR3 has 17 amino acids. Trimming took 1 base from V and 2 from J; bases not matched to a gene: 2. Looked up from germline, CDR1 is LGHNA and CDR2 is YNFKEQ. The chain's CDR3 is CASSQVLAGGPYNEQFF. The CDR3 nucleotides read TGTGCCAGCAGCCAAGTACTAGCGGGGGGGCCCTACAATGAGCAGTTCTTC.

The chain is built from TRBV7-9 and TRBJ1-4; tentatively, D is TRBD1 (6 bases). Germline lookup yields CDR1 SEHNR and CDR2 FQNEAQ (reference sequence). V was cut by 5 bases and J by 5 bases, with 21 bases left in between. The CDR3 runs to 17 residues. CDR3 sequence (DNA): TGTGCCAGCAGCCCCTACCCCATGGGACAACCCAATGAAAAACTGTTTTTT. Protein: CASSPYPMGQPNEKLFF. The full variable domain, in which reference TRBV7-9 and TRBJ1-4 provide the parts outside the CDR3, is DTGVSQNPRHKITKRGQNVTFRCDPISEHNRLYWYRQTLGQGPEFLTYFQNEAQLEKSRLLSDRFSAERPKGSFSTLEIQRTEQGDSAMYLCASSPYPMGQPNEKLFFGSGTQLSVL.

The V gene is TRBV30, the J gene TRBJ2-1, with 11 bases identical to TRBD2. With V trimmed by 4 bases and J by 5 bases, 4 bases remained unmatched. CDR1 is GTSNPN and CDR2 is SVGIG in the germline V gene (reference sequence). The CDR3 contains 14 residues. The CDR3 DNA follows: TGTGCCTGGAAACTAGCGGGAGTGAACAATGAGCAGTTCTTC. Protein: CAWKLAGVNNEQFF. The full variable domain, its missing parts supplied by reference TRBV30 and TRBJ2-1, is SQTIHQWPATLVQPVGSPLSLECTVEGTSNPNLYWYRQAAGRGLQLLFYSVGIGQISSEVPQNLSASRPQDRQFILSSKKLLLSDSGFYLCAWKLAGVNNEQFFGPGTRLTVL.

The CDR3 here is CARSKWCFYQGRQETQYF. The CDR3 coding sequence is TGTGCCAGATCCAAGTGGTGCTTTTATCAGGGTAGGCAAGAGACCCAGTACTTC. This rearrangement joins TRBV5-3 to TRBJ2-5, with D perhaps TRBD1 (5 bases). TRBV5-3 is annotated as an ORF whose role is uncertain. The CDR3 runs to 18 residues. V shed 7 bases and J shed 2 bases, with 27 bases lying between them.

This clone was picked up a small number of times. The chain uses TRBV12-5 and TRBJ2-1; TRBD2 matches 13 bases. The trim removed 2 bases at V and 7 bases at J, leaving 8 bases unmatched. The CDR3 totals 17 residues. CDR1 is LGHNT, CDR2 FRNRAP, per germline. In DNA form, the CDR3 reads TGTGCTAGTGGTTTGACTACTAGCGGGGGGGCGAGGAATGAGCAGTTCTTC. Protein: CASGLTTSGGARNEQFF.

A word on this clone: Distinct nucleotide sequences in the sample also encode this CDR3. The chain links TRBV3-1 (or the pseudogene TRBV3-2) to TRBJ2-2; D remains ambiguous. This CDR3 is 14 amino acids long. V was trimmed by 1 base and J by 1 base, leaving 4 bases between them. Germline values: CDR1 LGHDT, CDR2 YNNKEL (reference sequence). This chain's CDR3 is CASSQVRNTGELFF. In nucleotides, the CDR3 is TGTGCCAGCAGCCAAGTCAGGAACACCGGGGAGCTGTTTTTT.

The J gene is TRBJ2-4, the V gene TRBV9; D might be TRBD1 (5 bases). This CDR3 is 14 amino acids long. The ends were cut back, 4 bases at V and 10 bases at J, with 18 bases in the middle. The germline CDR1 and CDR2 sequences are SGDLS and YYNGEE. The CDR3, as DNA: TGTGCCAGCAGCCCCCTCCCTGGGGCAGCGATTCAGTACTTC. Translated: CASSPLPGAAIQYF.

J is TRBJ2-1 and V is TRBV7-8, with 7 bases that match TRBD2. Trimming removed 5 bases from V and 10 bases from J; junction bases left unmatched: 2. CDR3 length: 11 amino acids. Germline V CDR1 and CDR2: SGHVS, FQNEAQ. This chain's CDR3 is CASSPGREQFF. For the CDR3, the DNA is TGTGCCAGCAGCCCCGGGAGGGAGCAGTTCTTC.

This clone was recorded a few times. The chain joins TRBV27 to TRBJ1-4; no firm D call. The CDR3 consists of 15 residues. Deletions cut 5 bases from V and 10 bases from J, with 20 bases between. Germline V lookup: CDR1 MNHEY, CDR2 SMNVEV (reference sequence). CDR3 amino acids: CASSPRTSGSRKLFF. CDR3 bases: TGTGCCAGCAGTCCTAGGACCTCGGGATCACGAAAACTGTTTTTT.